The rows below give T cell receptor beta chains drawn from one sample of a study of T-cell reconstitution after alpha-beta-depleted transplantation in children. TCRdb used MiXCR to reprocess the PCR reads, holding one entry per CDR3 protein. The data hold approximately 150,000 distinct CDR3 sequences, with roughly 8.8% observed a single time. This specimen was PBMCs, mostly from graft donor cells, taken 180 days after TCRalphabeta/CD19-depleted stem cell transplant. The receptors derive from a female patient aged 2-9 years who had a stem cell transplant for congenital amegakaryocytic thrombocytopenia, so the T cells may come from the graft donor. CDR3s include the opening cysteine and the closing phenylalanine or tryptophan. Fields, in order: V gene, J gene, D gene, clone size, CDR3 protein, CDR3 DNA. D genes are given only for firm matches. Not every row has a clone size; where given, it reads once, few, many or a size class.

TRBV18,TRBJ2-3,TRBD2,NA,CASSQLAGGPGDTQYF,TGTGCCAGCTCCCAACTAGCGGGAGGCCCAGGAGATACGCAGTATTTT
TRBV12-3/TRBV12-4,TRBJ2-7,NA,many,CASSQDDYPEEQYF,TGTGCCAGCAGCCAGGACGACTACCCGGAGGAGCAGTACTTC
TRBV2,TRBJ2-1,TRBD2,NA,CASRGTSQINEQFF,TGTGCCAGCAGGGGGACTAGTCAGATAAATGAGCAGTTCTTC
TRBV29-1,TRBJ2-1,NA,many,CSGKNSYNEQFF,TGCAGCGGCAAAAACTCCTACAATGAGCAGTTCTTC
TRBV3-1,TRBJ2-1,TRBD1,many,CASSQGTGGFEQFF,TGTGCCAGCAGCCAAGGGACAGGGGGCTTTGAGCAGTTCTTC
TRBV28,TRBJ2-3,NA,few,CASNFGPKTGTDTQYF,TGTGCCAGCAACTTTGGCCCTAAAACAGGGACCGATACGCAGTATTTT
TRBV7-9,TRBJ2-4,NA,many,CASSVVRGAKNIQYF,TGTGCCAGCAGCGTTGTAAGGGGTGCCAAAAACATTCAGTACTTC
TRBV12-3/TRBV12-4,TRBJ2-5,TRBD2,many,CASSLKAGGVETQYF,TGTGCCAGCAGTTTGAAGGCGGGGGGCGTGGAGACCCAGTACTTC
TRBV29-1,TRBJ2-5,TRBD1,many,CSVDLGGAGETQYF,TGCAGCGTTGATTTAGGGGGCGCAGGGGAGACCCAGTACTTC
TRBV27,TRBJ2-3,NA,many,CASSNTVFSTDTQYF,TGTGCCAGCAGTAATACAGTCTTTAGCACAGATACGCAGTATTTT
TRBV12-3/TRBV12-4,TRBJ1-2,NA,many,CASSPGVGGGYTF,TGTGCCAGCAGCCCAGGGGTAGGGGGAGGCTACACCTTC
TRBV18,TRBJ1-1,NA,NA,CASSPKLLNTEAFF,TGTGCCAGCTCACCTAAGCTACTGAACACTGAAGCTTTCTTT
TRBV5-4,TRBJ2-3,NA,many,CASSSSTGTDTQYF,TGTGCCAGCAGCTCTTCGACAGGAACAGATACGCAGTATTTT
TRBV20-1,TRBJ1-5,NA,many,CSAAGIYSNQPQHF,TGCAGTGCTGCAGGGATCTATAGCAATCAGCCCCAGCATTTT
TRBV5-1,TRBJ1-2,NA,many,CASRLGVGVDYGYTF,TGCGCCAGCAGATTGGGGGTAGGTGTGGACTATGGCTACACCTTC
TRBV20-1,TRBJ2-6,NA,many,CSAKRTSSGANVLTF,TGCAGTGCTAAAAGAACTAGCTCTGGGGCCAACGTCCTGACTTTC
TRBV15,TRBJ2-5,NA,few,CATSRAVGVYQETQYF,TGTGCCACCAGCAGAGCGGTGGGTGTGTACCAAGAGACCCAGTACTTC
TRBV15,TRBJ1-1,TRBD1,NA,CATSSPDRGLDTEAFF,TGTGCCACCAGCAGTCCGGACAGGGGGTTGGACACTGAAGCTTTCTTT
TRBV6-5,TRBJ2-3,NA,few,CASSYSTSRDTQYF,TGTGCCAGCAGTTACTCGACTTCCAGGGATACGCAGTATTTT
TRBV29-1,TRBJ2-7,NA,many,CSVGETLSYEQYF,TGCAGCGTTGGTGAGACTCTTTCCTACGAGCAGTACTTC
TRBV20-1,TRBJ2-7,TRBD2,many,CSATRTSGRYEQYF,TGCAGTGCTACCCGGACTAGCGGGAGGTACGAGCAGTACTTC
TRBV20-1,TRBJ2-1,NA,many,CSPHSGREQFF,TGCAGTCCTCATAGCGGCAGGGAGCAGTTCTTC
TRBV12-3/TRBV12-4,TRBJ1-2,TRBD1,many,CASSPGTVYGYTF,TGTGCCAGCAGCCCCGGGACAGTATATGGCTACACCTTC
TRBV10-3,TRBJ2-7,NA,NA,CAISEPGAGISLYGQYF,TGTGCCATCAGTGAGCCCGGCGCCGGTATTTCCCTCTACGGGCAGTACTTC